A single sample gave rise to the 32 T cell receptor beta chains below, sequenced in a study of response to subunit inactivated influenza vaccine. TCRdb redid the calling of the RT-PCR reads with MiXCR, one entry per CDR3 protein. The table lists 500,000 to 750,000 distinct CDR3 sequences, 14% of them singletons, with roughly 10% in the top ten. The sequences come from PBMCs from blood, collected roughly 12 days after vaccination. The receptors were sampled from a man in his forties or fifties who received an inactivated influenza vaccine.

This clonotype was counted between two and nine times. CDR3 residues: CASSESGALMVQYF. CDR3 bases: TGTGCCAGCAGTGAATCGGGGGCCCTCATGGTCCAGTACTTC. This chain links TRBV2 with TRBJ2-5; D possibly uses TRBD1 or TRBD2 (6 bases each). V was shortened by 2 bases and J by 10 bases, with 17 bases between the two germline ends. This CDR3 contains 14 residues. Germline CDR1 is SNHLY and CDR2 is FYNNEI.

This clonotype was recorded a few times. The chain recombines TRBV21-1 with TRBJ2-7; the table gives TRBD1 as D, unverified against the DNA. TRBV21-1 is given as a pseudogene. This CDR3 comprises 17 residues. This chain's CDR3 is CASSKHISGQASYEQYF. The DNA for the CDR3 is TGTGCCAGCAGCAAACATATCTCGGGACAGGCCTCCTACGAGCAGTACTTC.

Only a few counts were recorded for this clonotype. The rearrangement uses TRBV12-3 or TRBV12-4 and TRBJ1-4; perhaps TRBD1 as D (6 bases). V was pared by 6 bases and J by 7 bases, with 15 bases between. The length of the CDR3 is 14 residues. The CDR3 is CASSDRGGGEKLFF. The CDR3 DNA is TGTGCCAGCAGCGATCGTGGGGGCGGTGAAAAACTGTTTTTT.

V gene TRBV6-1 combines with J gene TRBJ2-7; D may be TRBD1 (6 bases). Germline V gene lookup returns CDR1 MNHNS and CDR2 SASEGT. V was cut by 6 bases and J by 5 bases, with 23 bases left in between. The CDR3 is 16 residues long. The CDR3 loop is CASRTSDRWGVDEQYF. The CDR3 DNA follows: TGTGCCAGCAGGACGAGTGACAGGTGGGGAGTCGACGAGCAGTACTTC.

For this clonotype: Mismatch with germline at one junction end may stem from a read error. V is TRBV2 and J is TRBJ2-7, with unresolved D. CDR3 length: 12 amino acids. Germline V CDR1 and CDR2: SNHLY, FYNNEI. CDR3 sequence (DNA): TGTGCCAGCCGTGACCTCAACTACGAGCAGTACTTC. Its protein product is CASRDLNYEQYF.

The chain carries TRBV20-1 and TRBJ1-1, with no clear D. Per germline, CDR1 DFQATT and CDR2 SNEGSKA (reference sequence). V gave up 0 bases and J gave up 1 base, with 9 bases separating them. The CDR3 runs 14 residues. CDR3 residues: CSARESSGNTEAFF. The CDR3 region has the DNA TGCAGTGCTAGAGAGTCGTCAGGGAACACTGAAGCTTTCTTT.

On this clonotype itself: With a much larger clone just one base away, this may be a read error. Likely a read error: the CDR3 ends without its conserved phenylalanine or tryptophan. This chain's CDR3 is CSVGQGGEQYI. The DNA for the CDR3 is TGCAGCGTGGGACAGGGGGGCGAGCAGTACATC. V gene TRBV29-1 combines with J gene TRBJ2-7, with 11 bases that match TRBD1. With 6 bases clipped from V and 6 bases from J, the junction kept 1 base outside the gene matches. The CDR3 has 11 amino acids. CDR1 is SQVTM and CDR2 is ANQGSEA in the germline V gene.

The DNA of the CDR3 is TGCGCCAGCAGCCGTACGGCCGCTCATAACTATGGCTACACCTTC. Amino acids: CASSRTAAHNYGYTF. V is TRBV4-3 and J is TRBJ1-2; D not certain. This CDR3 region has 15 residues. Germline CDR1 and CDR2: LGHNA and YSLEER. The V end lost 4 bases, the J end lost 1 base, and 13 bases lay between the germline ends.

V gene TRBV10-3 combines with J gene TRBJ2-3; no clear D. Germline CDR1 is ENHRY and CDR2 is SYGVKD. V was shortened by 11 bases and J by 2 bases, with 20 bases between the two germline ends. The CDR3 length is 15 residues. For the CDR3, the DNA is TGTGCCGTCGCATTTGGTCTAGGGTCCACAGATACGCAGTATTTT. It yields the protein CAVAFGLGSTDTQYF.

The CDR3 coding sequence is TGTGCCTGGAGCGCTACAGCGAACACTGAAGCTTTCTTT. Amino acids: CAWSATANTEAFF. The gene calls are TRBV30 and TRBJ1-1, with D uncertain. V gave up 3 bases and J gave up 1 base, with 9 bases separating them. This CDR3 spans 13 amino acids. The germline V gene has CDR1 GTSNPN and CDR2 SVGIG (reference sequence).

The rearrangement links TRBV5-1 to TRBJ2-2, with D perhaps TRBD2 (5 bases). Trimming shortened V by 0 bases and J by 4 bases, and 10 bases separated the two germline ends. The CDR3 has 15 residues. Germline V gene lookup returns CDR1 SGHRS and CDR2 YFSETQ. CDR3 sequence reads: CASSLALGSTGELFF. For the CDR3, the DNA is TGCGCCAGCAGCTTGGCCCTGGGGAGCACCGGGGAGCTGTTTTTT.

This sequence joins TRBV6-2 or TRBV6-3 and TRBJ2-1; TRBD2 aligns across 8 bases. The CDR3 contains 15 residues. Per germline, CDR1 MNHEY and CDR2 SVGEGT. With V trimmed by 5 bases and J by 9 bases, 12 bases remained unmatched. CDR3 sequence: CASSRSSGSGAEQFF. The CDR3 DNA follows: TGTGCCAGCAGTAGATCGAGCGGGAGTGGTGCTGAGCAGTTCTTC.

This clonotype was seen only a few times. J is TRBJ2-7 and V is TRBV7-2; D unresolved. Trimming cost V 2 bases and J 4 bases, with 15 bases left between them. This CDR3 comprises 15 residues. The germline V gene encodes CDR1 SGHTA and CDR2 FQGNSA. The CDR3 bases are TGTGCCAGCAGCTTAACTCTTTTCAGAAATTACGAGCAGTACTTC. Translated, it gives CASSLTLFRNYEQYF.

This rearrangement joins TRBV10-3 to TRBJ2-7, with TRBD2 identical over 11 bases. V lost 2 bases, J lost 6 bases, and 9 bases stayed unmatched. Germline values: CDR1 ENHRY, CDR2 SYGVKD. This CDR3 spans 16 amino acids. The CDR3 nucleotides are TGTGCCATCAGTGAGAGTGGGGGACTAGCGGTGGGCGAGCAGTACTTC. It translates to CAISESGGLAVGEQYF.

This sequence joins TRBV25-1 and TRBJ2-4; possible D gene TRBD2, 7 bases. V lost 5 bases and J lost 7, with 21 bases in between. The germline V gene has CDR1 MGHDK and CDR2 SYGVNS. CDR3 length: 16 residues. The CDR3 sequence: CASSPHSLTGGNIQYF. CDR3 DNA sequence: TGTGCCAGCAGTCCTCACAGTCTCACGGGGGGCAACATTCAGTACTTC.

The CDR3 spells CATSSIQGSWETQYF. The CDR3 nucleotides are TGTGCCACCAGCAGTATACAGGGTAGTTGGGAGACCCAGTACTTC. The chain links TRBV15 to TRBJ2-5; a weak D match, TRBD1 (6 bases). The CDR3 runs 15 residues. V lost 3 bases, J lost 5 bases, and 16 bases lay in between. Germline lookup yields CDR1 LNHNV and CDR2 YYDKDF (reference sequence).

V and J are TRBV20-1 and TRBJ2-3, with unresolved D. This CDR3 spans 13 amino acids. From germline, CDR1 is DFQATT and CDR2 SNEGSKA (reference sequence). Trimming shortened V by 3 bases and J by 3 bases, and 10 bases separated the two germline ends. The CDR3 DNA sequence: TGCAGTGCTAGTGACTTGGGAACAGATACGCAGTATTTT. Its protein is CSASDLGTDTQYF.

This clonotype came up once. V and J are TRBV7-9 and TRBJ2-7; no firm D call. Germline CDR1 SEHNR, CDR2 FQNEAQ (reference sequence). This CDR3 has 12 residues. The germline V and J ends were trimmed by 5 bases and 3 bases, with 8 bases remaining between them. CDR3 DNA: TGTGCCAGCAGCAAGATTAACTACGAGCAGTACTTC. Encoded protein: CASSKINYEQYF.

The rearrangement joins TRBV5-4 to TRBJ2-5; 9 bases are shared with TRBD2. This CDR3 has 17 residues. CDR1 is SGHNT, CDR2 YYREEE, per germline (reference sequence). V lost 0 bases to trimming and J lost 1 base; unmatched junction nucleotides: 7. Here the CDR3 reads CASSLDPAGGPQETQYF. The DNA for the CDR3 is TGTGCCAGCAGCTTGGACCCAGCGGGGGGACCCCAAGAGACCCAGTACTTC.

The chain recombines TRBV29-1 with TRBJ2-3; 10 bases align to TRBD2. Germline-derived CDR1 and CDR2 are SQVTM and ANQGSEA. CDR3 length: 15 amino acids. J gave up 6 bases and V 3 bases, and 9 bases lay outside the gene matches. In DNA, the CDR3 is TGCAGCGTTGACCTATCTAGCGGGAGAGGGGATACGCAGTATTTT. Its protein is CSVDLSSGRGDTQYF.

This rearrangement joins TRBV7-6 to TRBJ2-3; D might be TRBD2 (5 bases). The germline V gene has CDR1 SGHVS and CDR2 FNYEAQ. V gave up 1 base and J gave up 0 bases, with 11 bases separating them. CDR3 size: 16 residues. The CDR3: CASSLVWERSTDTQYF. The CDR3 bases are TGTGCCAGCAGCTTAGTTTGGGAGAGGAGCACAGATACGCAGTATTTT.

This clonotype showed up just a few times. The chain is built from TRBV20-1 and TRBJ1-1; D not certain. CDR1 is DFQATT and CDR2 is SNEGSKA in the germline V gene (reference sequence). With 6 bases removed from V and 5 bases from J, the gap between germline ends came to 10 bases. CDR3 size: 11 residues. The CDR3 nucleotides read TGCAGTGCCACAGCGGGGACTGAAGCTTTCTTT. This codes for CSATAGTEAFF.

The J gene is TRBJ2-7, the V gene TRBV7-9; 7 bases are a match to TRBD2. Germline CDR1 SEHNR, CDR2 FQNEAQ (reference sequence). With 1 base clipped from V and 5 bases from J, the junction kept 8 bases outside the gene matches. The CDR3 runs to 15 residues. The CDR3: CASSLVGGGPNEQYF. The DNA of the CDR3 is TGTGCCAGCAGCTTAGTCGGGGGAGGGCCCAACGAGCAGTACTTC.

The gene calls are TRBV6-2 or TRBV6-3 and TRBJ2-4; 8 bases align to TRBD2. This CDR3 is built from 14 residues. V lost 2 bases and J lost 6; bases outside the gene matches: 3. Germline CDR1 and CDR2: MNHEY and SVGEGT. CDR3: CASSYGLAANIQYF. The CDR3 coding sequence is TGTGCCAGCAGTTACGGACTAGCTGCAAACATTCAGTACTTC.

The chain uses TRBV7-2 and TRBJ2-2; 7 bases align to TRBD2. CDR3 size: 14 residues. Per germline, CDR1 SGHTA and CDR2 FQGNSA. V shed 6 bases, J shed 4 bases, and the junction held 5 bases outside the gene matches. CDR3 in amino acids: CASRWDYRTGELFF. DNA of the CDR3: TGTGCCAGCAGATGGGACTACCGCACCGGGGAGCTGTTTTTT.

This clonotype occurred a few times. This chain connects TRBV7-8 to TRBJ2-3, with TRBD1 matching 8 bases. CDR3 length: 12 amino acids. J lost 9 bases, V lost 5 bases, and 4 bases had no gene match. CDR1 is SGHVS and CDR2 is FQNEAQ in the germline V gene. CDR3 sequence reads: CASSTHRGTQYF. The CDR3 DNA follows: TGTGCCAGCAGCACCCACAGGGGGACGCAGTATTTT.

This clonotype was counted a few times. The chain employs TRBV7-4 and TRBJ2-1; TRBD2 aligns across 15 bases. Germline V gene lookup returns CDR1 SGHVT and CDR2 SQSDAQ. The J segment lost 4 bases and the V segment lost 6 bases, leaving 10 bases of the junction unmatched. The CDR3 has 18 amino acids. The CDR3 region is CASRPGLAGGPGYNEQFF. For the CDR3, the DNA is TGTGCCAGCAGGCCCGGACTAGCGGGAGGGCCTGGTTACAATGAGCAGTTCTTC.

V usage is TRBV15 and J usage is TRBJ2-7; 9 bases agree with TRBD1. CDR1 and CDR2 from the germline V gene are LNHNV and YYDKDF (reference sequence). The ends lost 5 bases at V and 3 bases at J; junction bases unmatched: 5. The CDR3 has 14 residues. The CDR3 loop is CATSPGQGVYEQYF. In nucleotides, the CDR3 is TGTGCCACCAGCCCGGGACAGGGAGTCTACGAGCAGTACTTC.

This clonotype was found a few times. The chain links TRBV12-3 or TRBV12-4 to TRBJ2-5; 11 nucleotides agree with TRBD2. The junction had 3 bases not matched to a gene; V was cut back by 2 bases and J by 4 bases. This CDR3 is 15 amino acids long. CDR3 sequence: CASSLTSGRSETQYF. CDR3 nucleotides: TGTGCCAGCAGTTTAACTAGCGGGAGATCAGAGACCCAGTACTTC.

This clonotype was detected many times. J is TRBJ2-3 and V is TRBV9; D is ambiguous. Germline CDR1 SGDLS, CDR2 YYNGEE. V was cut by 2 bases and J by 0 bases, with 10 bases left in between. The CDR3 is made up of 15 amino acids. CDR3 loop: CASSVVWGSTDTQYF. The DNA of the CDR3 is TGTGCCAGCAGCGTCGTATGGGGTAGCACAGATACGCAGTATTTT.

This clonotype was detected a few times. The chain couples TRBV5-4 to TRBJ2-3, with D possibly matching TRBD1 (6 bases). V was cut by 0 bases and J by 4 bases, with 15 bases left in between. Germline V lookup: CDR1 SGHNT, CDR2 YYREEE (reference sequence). The CDR3 loop spans 16 amino acids. CDR3 DNA sequence: TGTGCCAGCAGCTTGGAGGCAGGGGAGTTAGCAGATACGCAGTATTTT. It codes for CASSLEAGELADTQYF.

This chain links TRBV20-1 with TRBJ1-1; 9 positions agree with TRBD1. V was clipped by 5 bases and J by 5 bases; unmatched bases: 15. Germline V gene sequence: CDR1 DFQATT, CDR2 SNEGSKA (reference sequence). The CDR3 is made up of 16 amino acids. The CDR3 loop is CSARPLNRGRGTEAFF. CDR3 nucleotides: TGCAGTGCTCGACCCTTAAACAGGGGGCGCGGGACTGAAGCTTTCTTT.